This T cell receptor beta chain was sequenced in a study of blood T cell repertoires in COVID-19. Here immunoSEQ multiplex PCR was the method, and the copy in TCRdb shows in-frame clones only, minus some. The data hold 140,000 to 150,000 clones, with 80% to 85% observed a single time. Participant ages covered about 18 to 100 years across around 25 US areas. V was clipped by 3 bases and J by 7 bases, with 12 bases between them. This CDR3 has 13 residues. CDR1 is LNHDA and CDR2 is SQIVND in the germline V gene (reference sequence). This clone was found once. V is TRBV19 and J is TRBJ1-2, with unresolved D. Source material: PBMCs or T cells enriched from blood (not recorded which). The source is a woman aged 50 to 60 who had been exposed to COVID-19. The CDR3 sequence: CASSMDGESGYTF. The CDR3 DNA sequence: TGTGCCAGTAGTATGGACGGGGAGTCTGGCTACACCTTC.